This T cell receptor (beta chain) was found in a study of T cell repertoires in cytomegalovirus infection. As for the study in general: HLA-C-restricted CMV epitopes, recently identified, and well-studied HLA-B-restricted ones were used by the study. Public TCR beta signatures marked donors with CMV infection and the matching HLA. Whole-study results and caveats: Totalled public TCR beta family frequency picked out people who carried CMV plus the relevant HLA. The ex vivo response showed dominance by HLA-C-restricted CMV-specific TCR beta clonotypes.

The table lists this clonotype with a count of one. Its antigen remains unidentified. CDR3 length equals 16 residues. V trimming: 7 bases; J trimming: 2 bases; junction bases outside the gene matches: 8. CDR1 is LNHDA, CDR2 SQIVND, per germline (reference sequence). TCRdb fed the reads into MiXCR, producing one record per CDR3 protein. The sample lists some 940,000 distinct CDR3 sequences; approximately 31% were seen once. Source: cultured CD8+ T cells from PBMCs, taken from culture after CMV antigen stimulation. The rearrangement joins TRBV19 to TRBJ1-5; 10 bases match TRBD1. The sequence came from a human donor in good health (CMV status not recorded). Some clones in this sample may be carry-over from other donors' samples. CDR3 region: CASTPSGTGGNQPQHF. In DNA, the CDR3 is TGTGCCAGTACTCCTTCCGGGACAGGGGGCAATCAGCCCCAGCATTTT.